The 6 T cell receptor beta chains presented below share a single source sample, sequenced in a study of OX40 agonist ivuxolimab in advanced cancers. TCRdb's copy holds only in-frame clones and misses some; the assay was immunoSEQ multiplex PCR. The sample includes about 76,000 clones, more than 85% seen only once; the top ten take 2.5% to 3%. Sequenced here: CD4+ or CD8+ T cells sorted from blood, sampled in a trial of the OX40 agonist ivuxolimab. These receptors were obtained from an adult with an advanced solid tumor such as melanoma, head and neck, liver or kidney cancer.

This rearrangement joins TRBV7-3 to TRBJ1-6, with D unclear. The ends were cut back, 3 bases at V and 8 bases at J, with 5 bases in the middle. CDR1 and CDR2 (germline): SGHTA, FQGTGA. The CDR3 spans 12 residues. Here the CDR3 reads CASSFGDSPLHF. CDR3 DNA: TGTGCCAGCAGCTTCGGGGATTCACCCCTCCACTTT.

The rearrangement uses TRBV11-2 and TRBJ2-7, with TRBD2 as a possible D gene (7 bases). Germline V gene sequence: CDR1 SGHAT, CDR2 FQNNGV. The CDR3 consists of 16 residues. With 2 bases removed from V and 1 base from J, the gap between germline ends came to 15 bases. The CDR3 here is CASSLRAGASSYEQYF. CDR3 nucleotides: TGTGCCAGCAGCTTAAGGGCGGGGGCCTCATCCTACGAGCAGTACTTC.

The rearrangement links TRBV28 to TRBJ2-5; tentatively, D is TRBD1 (6 bases). The J call is doubtful: the DNA matches TRBJ2-7 better. The CDR3 length is 14 residues. The germline CDR1 and CDR2 sequences are MDHEN and SYDVKM. Written as DNA, the CDR3 is TGTGCCAGCAGCACGGCAGGACAGCCCTACGAGCAGTACTTC. Translated: CASSTAGQPYEQYF.

The rearrangement links TRBV10-2 to TRBJ1-4; weak D call: TRBD1 (5 bases). The germline V gene encodes CDR1 WSHSY and CDR2 SAAADI. The ends were cut back, 6 bases at V and 0 bases at J, with 8 bases in the middle. This CDR3 is built from 14 residues. The CDR3 is CASRRQTTNEKLFF. In DNA, the CDR3 is TGCGCCAGCAGAAGACAGACAACTAATGAAAAACTGTTTTTT.

The chain joins TRBV5-1 to TRBJ1-2; 8 positions agree with TRBD1. The CDR3 sequence is 16 residues long. Germline V gene lookup returns CDR1 SGHRS and CDR2 YFSETQ. Trimming cost V 4 bases and J 3 bases; bases outside gene matches: 11. The CDR3 reads CASSPAGTGYDYGYTF. CDR3 bases: TGCGCCAGCAGCCCGGCCGGGACAGGATATGACTATGGCTACACCTTC.

The genes are TRBV18 and TRBJ2-2; maybe TRBD2 (5 bases). The CDR3 is 15 amino acids. V was pared by 5 bases and J by 1 base, with 11 bases between. Germline V gene data show CDR1 as KGHSH and CDR2 as LQKENI. The CDR3, as DNA: TGTGCCAGCTCAGCTCTAGCTCAGAACACCGGGGAGCTGTTTTTT. Residues: CASSALAQNTGELFF.